Reported below is one T cell receptor (beta chain). The CDR3 totals 15 residues. Trimming removed 4 bases at V and 5 bases at J, with 19 bases between. Germline-derived CDR1 and CDR2 are SQVTM and ANQGSEA. For TCR beta, libraries came from iRepertoire HTBI primers and Arm-PCR of CDR3 regions. TCRdb recomputed calls from the multiplex PCR reads with MiXCR, one row per CDR3 protein. The sample yields about 470,000 distinct CDR3 sequences, 15% seen once. This sample's time point: newly diagnosed GD, antithyroid drugs for less than 3 months. PBMC RNA served as the TCR library source. This sample stems from a study of regulatory T cells in long-lasting Graves disease. These same data were also listed under a study on T cells in Graves' hyperthyroidism and ophthalmopathy.

The material sequenced was peripheral blood mononuclear cells (PBMCs), taken at new diagnosis, from a patient treated with antithyroid drugs. This receptor was obtained from a woman in her twenties or thirties with Graves disease. The rearrangement joins TRBV29-1 to TRBJ2-3; maybe TRBD2 (5 bases). CDR3 region: CSVVMVAPAGDTQYF. The CDR3 region has the DNA TGCAGCGTTGTAATGGTAGCGCCCGCGGGAGATACGCAGTATTTT.